The rows below give T cell receptor beta chains drawn from one sample of a study of human T cells and chemical hapten exposure. TCRdb reprocessed the RACE reads via MiXCR and lists one record per CDR3 protein. The sample contains under 300,000 distinct CDR3 sequences, approximately 7.5% of which appear only once. The sample consisted of whole blood, taken in connection with sensitization to the hapten diphenylcyclopropenone (DPC). The origin of the receptors is a man aged 18-30 years with alopecia areata. Some clones in this sample may be carry-over from other donors' samples. Each CDR3 is given with its conserved first and last residue. D genes are given only for firm matches. Only some rows state a clone size, as once, few, many or a class for expanded clones.

d_gene	v_gene	abundance	j_gene	CDR3nt	CDR3aa
TRBD1	TRBV28	.	TRBJ1-4	TGTGCCAGCAGTACCTCATATGGACAGGGCGGAGAAAAACTGTTTTTT	CASSTSYGQGGEKLFF
TRBD1	TRBV2	.	TRBJ1-5	TGTGCCAGTAGACAGGGGGCTCAGCCCCAGCATTTT	CASRQGAQPQHF
TRBD1	TRBV10-3	.	TRBJ2-1	TGTGCCATCAGTGATCGACAGGGTTATGAGCAGTTCTTC	CAISDRQGYEQFF
.	TRBV2	few	TRBJ1-1	TGTGCCAGCGCCTATACAGATCGGAACACTGAAGCTTTCTTT	CASAYTDRNTEAFF
.	TRBV29-1	.	TRBJ2-1	TGCAGCGTCCGGACAGACTGGGGTTCCCTTTACAATGAGCAGTTCTTC	CSVRTDWGSLYNEQFF
TRBD1	TRBV2	many	TRBJ1-4	TGTGCCAGCAACGCAGGGGGCCGGGAAAAACTGTTTTTT	CASNAGGREKLFF
.	TRBV4-3	many	TRBJ2-2	TGCGCCAGCAGCCAAGATCGGACCGGGGAGCTGTTTTTT	CASSQDRTGELFF
TRBD2	TRBV25-1	few	TRBJ2-2	TGTGCCAGCAGTGAAGGGACTAGCGGGGACGTACTGGCCGGGGAGCTGTTTTTT	CASSEGTSGDVLAGELFF
TRBD1	TRBV7-9	.	TRBJ1-4	TGTGCCACCCCGGGACAGCAAAATGAAAAACTGTTTTTT	CATPGQQNEKLFF
.	TRBV6-2/TRBV6-3	many	TRBJ1-6	TGTGCCAGCAGTGACTTCAACAGGGATCGGTCACCCCTCCACTTT	CASSDFNRDRSPLHF
.	TRBV9	few	TRBJ1-6	TGTGCCAGCAGCACCGGACCCCGAGTTCATTCACCCCTCCACTTT	CASSTGPRVHSPLHF
.	TRBV9	many	TRBJ1-3	TGTGCCAGCAGCGGATACAGACCTGGAAACACCATATATTTT	CASSGYRPGNTIYF
.	TRBV5-1	.	TRBJ1-4	TGCGCCAGCAGCAAACAGGAGCCAGATGAAAAACTGTTTTTT	CASSKQEPDEKLFF
TRBD1	TRBV4-3	.	TRBJ1-5	TGCGCCAGCAGCCAGCAACAGGGGGTCAATCAGCCCCAGCATTTT	CASSQQQGVNQPQHF
.	TRBV18	many	TRBJ1-1	TGTGCCAGCTCACCTGTACAGGGTATAGCTTTCTTT	CASSPVQGIAFF
.	TRBV20-1	few	TRBJ1-2	TGCAGTGCTAGAGAAGGGGGCTATGGCTACACCTTC	CSAREGGYGYTF
TRBD1	TRBV27	few	TRBJ2-2	TGTGCCAGCAGTCCCCGACAGGGGGTCCCCGGGGAGCTGTTTTTT	CASSPRQGVPGELFF
.	TRBV12-3/TRBV12-4	.	TRBJ1-6	TGTGCCAGCAGTTTGACGGCAGGGGCGTTTAATTCACCCCTCCACTTT	CASSLTAGAFNSPLHF
.	TRBV10-1	once	TRBJ2-5	TGCGCCAGCAGTGATGGAGAGACCCAGTACTTC	CASSDGETQYF
.	TRBV4-3	many	TRBJ1-1	TGCGCCAGCAGCCAAGTCGTTCTTTCTCTCGGTGAAGCTTTCTTT	CASSQVVLSLGEAFF
TRBD2	TRBV20-1	.	TRBJ2-3	TGCAGTGCTAGAGATGCGGGGACTAGCGGTATTCTGGGCACAGATACGCAGTATTTT	CSARDAGTSGILGTDTQYF
.	TRBV28	.	TRBJ2-2	TGTGCCAGCAGCTCCCTCACCGGGGAGCTGTTTTTT	CASSSLTGELFF
.	TRBV11-1	few	TRBJ2-5	TGTGCCAGCAGCCGGGACACCATACAAGAGACCCAGTACTTC	CASSRDTIQETQYF
.	TRBV7-2	.	TRBJ2-3	TGTGCCAGCAGCTTAATTCGGTTGGCAGATACGCAGTATTTT	CASSLIRLADTQYF
.	TRBV20-1	many	TRBJ2-4	TGCAGTGCTAGAGGCGGGACATGGGGCAAAAACATTCAGTACTTC	CSARGGTWGKNIQYF
.	TRBV28	.	TRBJ1-1	TGTGCCAGCAGTCCCGCAGGGATGAACACTGAAGCTTTCTTT	CASSPAGMNTEAFF
TRBD1	TRBV6-5	once	TRBJ1-4	TGTGCCAGCAGTTACAGGGGGCGCACTAATGAAAAACTGTTTTTT	CASSYRGRTNEKLFF
.	TRBV4-3	.	TRBJ2-3	TGCGCCAGCAGCCAAGAGTTTCTGGGCAGGGGTACAGATACGCAGTATTTT	CASSQEFLGRGTDTQYF
TRBD1	TRBV12-3/TRBV12-4	many	TRBJ1-5	TGTGCCAGCAGTTTAGACCAGGGGGGTCAGCCCCAGCATTTT	CASSLDQGGQPQHF
TRBD2	TRBV5-1	many	TRBJ2-3	TGCGCCAGCAGCACAACTAGCGGGGCTTTTGGAGATACGCAGTATTTT	CASSTTSGAFGDTQYF
.	TRBV12-5	.	TRBJ2-7	TGTGCTAGTGGTTTGATGGGGACGCGGGAGCAGTACTTC	CASGLMGTREQYF
.	TRBV18	.	TRBJ2-5	TGTGCCAGCTCACCCCTCGGGGCCCAAGAGACCCAGTACTTC	CASSPLGAQETQYF
.	TRBV7-3	few	TRBJ1-4	TGTGCCAGCAGCCGTGGCCCCTCGGGGGCCTCTAATGAAAAACTGTTTTTT	CASSRGPSGASNEKLFF
TRBD2	TRBV20-1	.	TRBJ2-1	TGCAGTGCTAGAGATGTACTAGCGGGGGTTTCCTCCTACAATGAGCAGTTCTTC	CSARDVLAGVSSYNEQFF
TRBD2	TRBV12-3/TRBV12-4	few	TRBJ2-1	TGTGCCAGCAGTTTAGAATTGGGACTAGCGGGGGGAGGCAATGAGCAGTTCTTC	CASSLELGLAGGGNEQFF
.	TRBV29-1	many	TRBJ1-2	TGCACCGATCTATACGGCTACACCTTC	CTDLYGYTF
TRBD1	TRBV7-2	.	TRBJ2-3	TGTGCCAGCAGCCCTGGGGGCAGGGGGCCCGCAGATACGCAGTATTTT	CASSPGGRGPADTQYF
TRBD2	TRBV4-1	few	TRBJ2-1	TGCGCCAGCAGCCAAGATCGTAGGGCGGGGGGGCCGGCAAAGTTCTTC	CASSQDRRAGGPAKFF